This T cell receptor (beta chain) was retrieved from a study of beta chain features in type 1 diabetes. Turning to the study itself: Patients looked much like healthy donors when it came to age, gender and cell yields. Study findings and constraints: Sequencing of cDNA might inflate the share of cells that strongly express TCR. Among all four CD4+ subsets, Type 1 diabetes patients had TCRB CDR3s that were moderately but significantly shorter. For type 1 diabetes patients, VDJ junctions showed fewer insertions and more deletions.

Sequencing targeted expressed TCRB transcripts, as all isolated RNA had been reverse transcribed. TCRdb's table, derived via immunoSEQ multiplex PCR, lists solely in-frame clones and lacks some. The table records 400,000 to 550,000 clones, roughly 10% of them present only once. This clone has only a few counts. The antigen is not known. The germline V gene has CDR1 SGHTA and CDR2 FQGNSA. This CDR3 contains 15 residues. The V gene end was trimmed by 1 base and the J gene end by 8 bases; junction bases not matched to a gene: 3. This receptor was identified in a woman between 18 and 29 years old in good health. The sample comprised naive CD4+ T cells from blood. The chain has TRBV7-2 and TRBJ1-6; 9 bases fit TRBD1. CDR3 in amino acids: CASSLVGQGDSPLHF. As DNA, the CDR3 is TGTGCCAGCAGCTTAGTGGGACAGGGTGATTCACCCCTCCACTTT.